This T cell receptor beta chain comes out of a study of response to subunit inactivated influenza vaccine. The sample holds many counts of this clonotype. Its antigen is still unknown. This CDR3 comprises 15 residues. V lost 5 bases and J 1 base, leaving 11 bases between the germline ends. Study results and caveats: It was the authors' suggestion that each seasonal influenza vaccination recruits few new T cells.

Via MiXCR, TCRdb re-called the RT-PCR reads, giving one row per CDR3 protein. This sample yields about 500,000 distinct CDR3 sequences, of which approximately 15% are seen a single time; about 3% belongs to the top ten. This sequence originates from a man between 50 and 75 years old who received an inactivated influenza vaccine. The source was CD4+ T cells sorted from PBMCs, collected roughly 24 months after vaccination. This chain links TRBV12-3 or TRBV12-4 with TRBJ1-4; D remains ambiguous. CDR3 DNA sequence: TGTGCCAGCAGTGCGGCGGCAGGAACTAATGAAAAACTGTTTTTT. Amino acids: CASSAAAGTNEKLFF.